The rows below give T cell receptor beta chains drawn from one sample of a study of a mutant IDH1 vaccine in newly diagnosed glioma. Assay used: immunoSEQ multiplex PCR; TCRdb lists only in-frame clones, some missing. The table records fewer than 70,000 clones, more than 85% of them present only once. Their specific antigens are unknown. The sample in question was PBMCs, obtained from a glioma patient whose treatment included an IDH1 peptide vaccine. These receptors came from a young man with glioma. Both conserved end residues are part of each CDR3.

cdr3_aa	v_call	j_call
CASSLSSNRGYEQYF	TRBV27	TRBJ2-7
CASSLGSEHGYTF	TRBV7-9	TRBJ1-2
CSVRTGSYNSPLHF	TRBV29-1	TRBJ1-6
CASSQAYSYNSPLHF	TRBV4-1	TRBJ1-6
CASSPGHHTDTQYF	TRBV7-9	TRBJ2-3
CASSLARGGETQYF	TRBV5-4	TRBJ2-5
CSVEGGRVEAFF	TRBV29-1	TRBJ1-1
CASSARLAGGLDTQYF	TRBV4-1	TRBJ2-3
CASSLGPSHEQYF	TRBV5-6	TRBJ2-7
CALEDRELFF	TRBV30	TRBJ2-2
CASSPAGVLGYEQYF	TRBV7-2	TRBJ2-7
CASSRRLAGGTDTQYF	TRBV6-9	TRBJ2-3